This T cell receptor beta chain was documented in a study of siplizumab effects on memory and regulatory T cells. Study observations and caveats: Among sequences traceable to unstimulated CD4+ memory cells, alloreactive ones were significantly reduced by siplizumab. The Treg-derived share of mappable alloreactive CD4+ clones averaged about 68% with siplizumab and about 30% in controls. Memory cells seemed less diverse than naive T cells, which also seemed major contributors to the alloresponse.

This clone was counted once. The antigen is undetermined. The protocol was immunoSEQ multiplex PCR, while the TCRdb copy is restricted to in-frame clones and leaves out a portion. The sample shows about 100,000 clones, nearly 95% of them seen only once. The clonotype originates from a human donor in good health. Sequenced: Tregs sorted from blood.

For the CDR3, the DNA is TGTGCCAGCAGTGAATTTGGGGGAATAGGCACTGAAGCTTTCTTT. Translating gives CASSEFGGIGTEAFF. The chain recombines TRBV25-1 with TRBJ1-1; the D gene is possibly TRBD1 (5 bases). Germline lookup yields CDR1 MGHDK and CDR2 SYGVNS. The length of the CDR3 is 15 residues. Trimming shortened V by 1 base and J by 4 bases, and 13 bases separated the two germline ends. Together with reference TRBV25-1 and TRBJ1-1, the CDR3 gives the full variable domain: EADIYQTPRYLVIGTGKKITLECSQTMGHDKMYWYQQDPGMELHLIHYSYGVNSTEKGDLSSESTVSRIRTEHFPLTLESARPSHTSQYLCASSEFGGIGTEAFFGQGTRLTVV.